The present TCR beta chain was sequenced within a study of tumor-infiltrating lymphocytes in primary liver carcinoma. Overall study results and limits: A fraction of only about 7.5-25% of top clones appeared in all five tumor regions. In tumor-adjacent and tumor-blood pairs, overlap was lower than in tumor region pairs.

Bulk tissue was left unsorted, and RNA and DNA were co-extracted from 20-30 mg of it. Remarks on this clonotype: The antigen remains unidentified. One end of the junction varies from germline; a read error may be responsible.

Starting material of 500 to 600 ng total RNA yielded TCR beta cDNA via a constant-region primer. ARM-PCR, slightly modified, supplied the TCR beta libraries through three nested multiplex PCR rounds. TCRdb used MiXCR to reprocess the multiplex PCR reads, holding one entry per CDR3 protein. The repertoire holds about 74,000 distinct CDR3 sequences, with about 72% as singletons. Source material: liver tumor tissue from sampling region 4. Subset given: tumor region T4, right-lateral pole. The TCR originated in a middle-aged man with primary liver carcinoma and hepatitis B virus infection.

CDR3: CSRCPGGTGTQYF. The CDR3 DNA sequence: TGCAGCCGGTGTCCTGGGGGTACAGGTACGCAGTATTTT. J is TRBJ2-3 and V is TRBV29-1; TRBD1 or TRBD2 may be the D gene (5 bases each). The germline CDR1 and CDR2 sequences are SQVTM and ANQGSEA. The CDR3 length is 13 residues.